A selection of T cell receptor beta chains follows, all from one sample in a study of control samples from healthy donors and cancer patients. Assay: immunoSEQ multiplex PCR; the TCRdb copy retains only in-frame clones and omits some. The sample carries tens of thousands of clones, 87% recorded once. The sequenced material came from blood. The receptors derive from a man in his fifties in good health. The CDR3 runs from the conserved cysteine through the conserved F or W. Fields, in order: J gene, V gene, D gene, clone size, CDR3 DNA, CDR3 protein. The D gene is left open where the match is weak. Rows give clone size only sometimes, using once, few, many, or a class for an expanded clone.

TRBJ2-5 TRBV3-1/TRBV3-2 TRBD2 - TGTGCCAGCACCTTTCGCGGGGGAGTATTAGAGACCCAGTACTTC CASTFRGGVLETQYF
TRBJ1-2 TRBV2 - - TGTGCCAGCAGTGACGAGAGCTATGGCTACACCTTC CASSDESYGYTF
TRBJ1-1 TRBV5-4 - - TGTGCCAGCAGCACACAGGGTTTCTACACTGAAGCTTTCTTT CASSTQGFYTEAFF
TRBJ2-7 TRBV10-1 - - TGCGCCAGCAGTGAAAGTGAGTGGTATGGTTACGAGCAGTACTTC CASSESEWYGYEQYF
TRBJ2-1 TRBV29-1 TRBD2 - TGCAGCGCTTCTGCCGGGACTAGCGGGAAATATCCCTACAATGAGCAGTTCTTC CSASAGTSGKYPYNEQFF
TRBJ2-2 TRBV2 - - TGTGCCAGCAGTGAAGAGGTGCAGGGATCCGGGGAGCTGTTTTTT CASSEEVQGSGELFF
TRBJ1-2 TRBV6-2/TRBV6-3 TRBD1 - TGTGCCAGCAGTTACCTTCCCTGGGACAGGGGTAACTATGGCTACACCTTC CASSYLPWDRGNYGYTF
TRBJ1-4 TRBV27 - - TGTGCCAGCAGTTTCGGGGGGGGTAATGAAAAACTGTTTTTT CASSFGGGNEKLFF
TRBJ2-7 TRBV7-9 - - TGTGCCAGCAGCTCACAGGGTTACGAGCAGTACTTC CASSSQGYEQYF
TRBJ2-1 TRBV4-2 TRBD2 few TGTGCCAGCAGGCTCTTGGGGGGGAGAAGTGAGCAGTTCTTC CASRLLGGRSEQFF
TRBJ1-2 TRBV4-2 TRBD1 - TGTGCCAGCAGCCAAGATCGACAGGGTGGAAACTATGGCTACACCTTC CASSQDRQGGNYGYTF
TRBJ2-1 TRBV30 - - TGTGCCTGGAGTGGGGCGTTTTCTTCCTACAATGAGCAGTTCTTC CAWSGAFSSYNEQFF
TRBJ1-1 TRBV27 - once TGTGCCAGCAGTTACGCGTTCGGGGGAACTGAAGCTTTCTTT CASSYAFGGTEAFF
TRBJ2-2 TRBV21-1 - - TGTGCCAGCAGCACACCACACGAGCTGTTTTTT CASSTPHELFF
TRBJ2-6 TRBV11-2 - - TGTGCCAGCAGCTTAAACCCTGGGGACCGGTACTCTGGGGCCAACGTCCTGACTTTC CASSLNPGDRYSGANVLTF
TRBJ2-7 TRBV6-5 TRBD2 - TGTGCCAGCTTGGGAGTAGCGGGAGGCGAGCAGTACTTC CASLGVAGGEQYF
TRBJ1-2 TRBV27 - - TGTGCCAGCAGCCCCCACTTCGGACTTTATGGCTACACCTTC CASSPHFGLYGYTF
TRBJ2-1 TRBV12-5 TRBD2 - TGTGCTAGTGGTTTGTTGACTAGCGGGAGGTACAATGAGCAGTTCTTC CASGLLTSGRYNEQFF
TRBJ2-3 TRBV18 - - TGTGCCAGCTCACGGGGAGCGGAATTGAGTACAGATACGCAGTATTTT CASSRGAELSTDTQYF
TRBJ1-2 TRBV24-1 TRBD1 - TGTGCCACCAGTGAGGATGGGACAGGGGGAAGCTACACCTTC CATSEDGTGGSYTF
TRBJ1-6 TRBV21-1 - - TGTGCCAGCAGCAAGGGGGCCAGGGGGCTTTCACCCCTCCACTTT CASSKGARGLSPLHF
TRBJ2-3 TRBV30 - - TGTGCCTGGGACAATGGGCTAAACGCAGATACGCAGTATTTT CAWDNGLNADTQYF
TRBJ1-2 TRBV6-2/TRBV6-3 TRBD1 - TGTGCCAGCAGTTACTCGACAGGGGGGTACCAGAATGGCTACACCTTC CASSYSTGGYQNGYTF
TRBJ2-7 TRBV7-2 - - TGTGCCAGCAGCTCTGACTACCACCCCACCGAGCAGTACTTC CASSSDYHPTEQYF
TRBJ1-1 TRBV3-1/TRBV3-2 - - TGTGCCAGCAGCCAAGGGAACACTGAAGCTTTCTTT CASSQGNTEAFF
TRBJ1-1 TRBV2 - - TGTGCCAGCCGAGGGGCACGCGCTTTCTTT CASRGARAFF
TRBJ1-2 TRBV10-3 - - TGTGCCATCAGTGAAGGTCAGGGCTATGGCTACACCTTC CAISEGQGYGYTF
TRBJ1-1 TRBV6-1 - - TGTGCCAGCAGTGGAATCAGGACAGCCCGTGGGATGAACACTGAAGCTTTCTTT CASSGIRTARGMNTEAFF
TRBJ1-1 TRBV6-2/TRBV6-3 - - TGTGCCAGCAGTTCCAATGGGGGGAACACTGAAGCTTTCTTT CASSSNGGNTEAFF
TRBJ1-5 TRBV7-8 - - TGTGCCAGCAGCTCATATAGCAATCAGCCCCAGCATTTT CASSSYSNQPQHF
TRBJ1-1 TRBV3-1/TRBV3-2 - - TGTGCCAGCAGCCCGGTATTGATGAACACTGAAGCTTTCTTT CASSPVLMNTEAFF
TRBJ1-5 TRBV6-2/TRBV6-3 - - TGTGCCAGCAGTTACTCGGGAGGCAGGGTTGTTCGCAATCAGCCCCAGCATTTT CASSYSGGRVVRNQPQHF
TRBJ2-5 TRBV3-1/TRBV3-2 - - TGTGCCAGCAGGTCCCGGGGGATACAAAAGACCCAGTACTTC CASRSRGIQKTQYF